The 7 T cell receptor beta chains presented below share a single source sample, sequenced in a study of blood T cell repertoires in COVID-19. Using immunoSEQ multiplex PCR, the repertoire was profiled, and TCRdb retains in-frame clones only, with some absent. The data show about 170,000 clones, about 85% seen once. The sequenced sample consisted of peripheral blood. These receptors originate from a man older than 75 with COVID-19, enrolled during active disease.

V usage is TRBV6-6 and J usage is TRBJ1-6; D might be TRBD1 (6 bases). CDR3 length: 17 residues. Germline CDR1 is MNHNY and CDR2 is SVGAGI (reference sequence). The ends were cut back, 5 bases at V and 0 bases at J, with 14 bases in the middle. The CDR3 DNA reads TGTGCCAGCAGTCCCCGAGACAGGAGCTCCTATAATTCACCCCTCCACTTT. It encodes CASSPRDRSSYNSPLHF.

V is TRBV6-1 and J is TRBJ2-1; the match to TRBD2 covers 10 bases. Germline-derived CDR1 and CDR2 are MNHNS and SASEGT. V lost 1 base to trimming and J lost 0 bases; unmatched junction nucleotides: 9. CDR3 length: 19 residues. CDR3 sequence: CASSEVFLAGGLSYNEQFF. CDR3 nucleotide sequence: TGTGCCAGCAGTGAAGTATTCTTAGCGGGGGGCCTCTCCTACAATGAGCAGTTCTTC.

This chain joins TRBV5-1 and TRBJ2-2; D remains unclear. V was cut by 0 bases and J by 4 bases, with 13 bases left in between. The CDR3 consists of 16 residues. The germline gives CDR1 SGHRS, CDR2 YFSETQ. Written as DNA, the CDR3 is TGCGCCAGCAGCTTGGGACTCACTACCGGCACCGGGGAGCTGTTTTTT. Its protein product is CASSLGLTTGTGELFF.

Details on this clone: Other DNA sequences of this sample code for an identical CDR3. The chain is built from TRBV6-5 and TRBJ1-5, with D uncertain. V dropped 8 bases and J dropped 2 bases, with 10 bases sitting between them. CDR1 and CDR2 (germline): MNHEY, SVGAGI. The CDR3 sequence is 13 residues long. CDR3 coding DNA: TGTGCCAGCGGGCGGGTGGGCAATCAGCCCCAGCATTTT. Translating gives CASGRVGNQPQHF.

CDR3 sequence reads: CASSQEASGGWSGELFF. For the CDR3, the DNA is TGTGCCAGCAGCCAAGAGGCAAGCGGGGGGTGGTCCGGGGAGCTGTTTTTT. The V and J genes are TRBV4-2 and TRBJ2-2, with TRBD2 matching over 9 bases. The CDR3 is 17 residues long. The germline CDR1 and CDR2 sequences are LGHNA and YNFKEQ. The V and J ends lost 0 bases and 6 bases, in that order; junction bases with no gene match: 8.

The gene calls are TRBV3-1 (or the pseudogene TRBV3-2) and TRBJ2-5; tentatively, D is TRBD1 (6 bases). The CDR3 is 14 amino acids. V lost 6 bases to trimming and J lost 2 bases, with 13 bases between them. Germline-derived CDR1 and CDR2 are LGHDT and YNNKEL (reference sequence). The CDR3 here is CASRRRTEQETQYF. Here the CDR3 DNA reads TGTGCCAGCAGGCGAAGGACAGAGCAAGAGACCCAGTACTTC.

V usage is TRBV6-2 or TRBV6-3 and J usage is TRBJ1-4, with TRBD1 identical over 7 bases. The CDR3 is 15 amino acids. CDR1 and CDR2 from the germline V gene are MNHEY and SVGEGT. V shed 1 base and J 5 bases; nucleotides not matched to a gene: 4. The CDR3 DNA sequence: TGTGCCAGCAGTTACTGGAACAGGGGAAATGAAAAACTGTTTTTT. Translated, it gives CASSYWNRGNEKLFF.